The present TCR delta chain was sequenced within a study of DNA immune sequencing with unique molecular identifiers. The study, taken as a whole, reports: TRDV2 paired with TRDJ1 was the most common TRD rearrangement among healthy donor clonotypes.

With respect to this clone: No antigen is known for it. This is likely an artifact of a read error, given a far larger clone one base away. Other DNA sequences in the same sample also yield this CDR3.

All 8 TRDV and 4 TRDJ genes were targeted in 32-plex amplification of genomic DNA. Adapter PCR followed around 3 barcoding PCR cycles that attached a 12-nucleotide UMI. TCRdb redid the clone calls on the multiplex PCR reads with CATT. The repertoire holds 4,500 to 6,000 delta-chain clones, with approximately 12% as singletons. V lost 3 bases, J lost 0 bases, and 12 bases stayed unmatched. This CDR3 spans 17 amino acids. Germline CDR1 is GEAIGNYY and CDR2 is EKD. The origin of this receptor is a human donor in good health. Sample: gamma-delta T cells enriched from blood buffy coat, or unenriched PBMCs (not recorded which). The V call is TRDV2, the J call TRDJ1; 7 bases line up with TRDD3. The CDR3 DNA reads as TGTGCCTGTGACTCTCTCCTGGGGGCTCCCAACACCGATAAACTCATCTTT. Translating gives CACDSLLGAPNTDKLIF.